This record covers a single TCR beta chain. The antigen it binds to is not known. Base qualities were left out, and no much larger clone turns up one base away. This sample was included in a study of blood T cell repertoires in COVID-19 (TCRdb year 2020). About the study as a whole: Collaborator samples came from the United States, Italy and Spain and covered acute and convalescent phases of COVID-19. A freely available public database, intended as a resource for researchers studying the immune response to SARS-CoV-2, is where the repertoires were released. The sample metadata nearly always contained a de-identified subject ID, COVID-19 status, age in years and sex. The samples were drawn from two sources: the first 160 participants of the ongoing ImmuneRACE study, and over 1,000 subjects contributed by 6 global collaborators. The dataset comprised deeply sampled blood TCRbeta repertoires from subjects exposed to, actively infected with, or recovered from COVID-19. The material from the prospective study consisted of cDNA or gDNA derived from T cells, B-cell-depleted T cells, or PBMCs. Where available, HLA class I and class II types were taken from metadata supplied by the sample provider and were not determined by assay-based typing.

The V end loses 5 bases and the J end loses 2 bases, and a stretch of 9 bases separates them. Looking up the germline V gene (reference sequence) yields CDR1 MNHNY and CDR2 SVGAGI. Its CDR3 holds 13 amino acids, cysteine through phenylalanine. Of all the DNA, just the CDR3 is kept, 39 bases in frame from base 1. Broader findings and caveats from the paper: How much clinical and demographic metadata was included differed by source and by participant, and the metadata was provided uncurated.

The immunoSEQ Assay, a bias-controlled multiplex PCR, was used to amplify TCRbeta CDR3 regions from genomic DNA. Processing in the source paper ran as follows. Nucleated cell counts per sample were estimated from amplification of reference gene primers within the assay. Sequence reads were collapsed and filtered to measure the absolute abundance of every unique TCRbeta CDR3 rearrangement. For each sample, productive Simpson clonality was calculated as the square root of Simpson's diversity index across productive rearrangements. TCRdb obtained this table from immuneACCESS and retained in-frame rearrangements with V and J assigned. These tables miss some clones; where compared with another copy, unresolved V genes account for less than half of the shortfall, and the remainder is unexplained. Clone size and V and J calls were adopted from that table, with D and trimming inferred from the DNA. For this sample the table gives around 300,000 clones, of which about 87% were detected only once. 3.7% of the sample goes to the ten largest clones.

The collaborating institutions used their own protocols to collect whole blood in K2EDTA tubes. For TCRbeta analysis, collaborators shipped samples as frozen whole blood, isolated PBMCs, or DNA extracted from either of those sample types. This clonotype originated in a woman aged 35 to 49 with acute or convalescent COVID-19. The chain is assembled from TRBV6-6 and TRBJ1-1; 6 matching bases give a weak D call of TRBD1. The sample was peripheral blood. The CDR3 protein: CASSSRGNTEAFF. DNA sequence: TGTGCCAGCAGTAGCAGGGGAAACACTGAAGCTTTCTTT.